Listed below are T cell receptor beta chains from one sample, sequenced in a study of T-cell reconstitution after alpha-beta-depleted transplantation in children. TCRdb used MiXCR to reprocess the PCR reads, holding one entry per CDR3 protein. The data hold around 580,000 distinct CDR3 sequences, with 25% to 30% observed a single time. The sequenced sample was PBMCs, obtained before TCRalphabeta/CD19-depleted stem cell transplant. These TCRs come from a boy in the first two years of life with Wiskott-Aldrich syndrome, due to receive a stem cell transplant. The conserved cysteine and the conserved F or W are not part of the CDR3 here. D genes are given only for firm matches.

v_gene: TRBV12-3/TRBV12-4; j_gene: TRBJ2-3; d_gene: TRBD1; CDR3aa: ASSTRTGPTDTQY
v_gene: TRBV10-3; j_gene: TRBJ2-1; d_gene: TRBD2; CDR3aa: AIGGAGGPGNEQF
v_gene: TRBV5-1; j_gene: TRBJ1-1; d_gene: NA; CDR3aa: ASSQNYDREAF
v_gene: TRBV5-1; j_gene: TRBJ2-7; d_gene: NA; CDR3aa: ASSMRGIGEQY
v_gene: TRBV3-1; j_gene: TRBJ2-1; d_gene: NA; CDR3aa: ASSQGLGAQSEQF
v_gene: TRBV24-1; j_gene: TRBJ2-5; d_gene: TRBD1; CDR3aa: ATSDPGQGSETQY
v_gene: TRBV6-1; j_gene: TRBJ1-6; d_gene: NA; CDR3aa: ASSTGPYNSPLH
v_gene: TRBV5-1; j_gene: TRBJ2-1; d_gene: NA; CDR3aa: ASSLRGAVV
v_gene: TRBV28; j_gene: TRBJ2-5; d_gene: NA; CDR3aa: ASSLYKPQETQY
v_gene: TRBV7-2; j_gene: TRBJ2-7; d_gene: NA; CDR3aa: ASSLVFGTQEQY
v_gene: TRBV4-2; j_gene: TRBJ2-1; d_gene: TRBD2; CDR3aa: ASSYQGAGVYNEQF
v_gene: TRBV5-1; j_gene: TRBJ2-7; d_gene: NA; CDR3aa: ASSLEASVYEQY
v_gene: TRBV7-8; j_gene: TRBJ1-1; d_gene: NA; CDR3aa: ASSRLVRDGHEAF
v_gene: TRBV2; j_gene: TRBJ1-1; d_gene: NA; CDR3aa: ARGTKNTEAF
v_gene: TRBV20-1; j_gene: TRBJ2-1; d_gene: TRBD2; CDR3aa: SARARLAGVDNEQF
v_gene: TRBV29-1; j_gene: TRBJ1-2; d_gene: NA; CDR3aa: SAGPNYGYT
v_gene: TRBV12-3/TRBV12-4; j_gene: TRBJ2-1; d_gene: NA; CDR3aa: ASSFPRGNLVDNEQF
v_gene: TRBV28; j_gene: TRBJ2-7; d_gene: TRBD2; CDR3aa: ASSLMTGGTYEQY
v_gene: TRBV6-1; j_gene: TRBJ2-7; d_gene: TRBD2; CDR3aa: ASSRAGRLVGEQY
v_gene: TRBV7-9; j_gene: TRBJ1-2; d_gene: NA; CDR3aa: ASSPSNRDGYT
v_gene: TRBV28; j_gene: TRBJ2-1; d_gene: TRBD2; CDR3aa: ASSREAYGNEQF
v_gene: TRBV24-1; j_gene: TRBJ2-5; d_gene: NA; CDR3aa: ATSDYGRETQY
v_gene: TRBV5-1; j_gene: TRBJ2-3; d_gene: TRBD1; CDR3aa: ASSSRTGGTDTQY
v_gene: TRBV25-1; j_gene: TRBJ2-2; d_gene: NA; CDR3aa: ASSGAATGELF
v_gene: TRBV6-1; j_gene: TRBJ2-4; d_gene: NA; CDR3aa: ASAGQAVTKNIQY
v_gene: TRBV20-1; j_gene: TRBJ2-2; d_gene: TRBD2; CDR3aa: SARTSGEVGELF
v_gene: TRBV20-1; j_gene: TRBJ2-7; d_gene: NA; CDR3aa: SASDSPTYEQY
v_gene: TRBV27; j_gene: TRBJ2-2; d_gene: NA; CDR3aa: ASTLGGGTGELF
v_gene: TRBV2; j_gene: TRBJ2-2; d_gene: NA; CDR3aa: ASREYRTGELF
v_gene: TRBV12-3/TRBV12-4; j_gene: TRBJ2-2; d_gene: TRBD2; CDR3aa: ASSRTSGGSTGELF
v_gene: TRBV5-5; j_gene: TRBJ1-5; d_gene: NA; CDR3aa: ASSAQGQPQH
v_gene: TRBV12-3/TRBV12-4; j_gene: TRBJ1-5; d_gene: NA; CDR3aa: ASSKRGLSNQPQH
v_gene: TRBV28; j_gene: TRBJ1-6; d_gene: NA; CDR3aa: ASSLAGAENSPLH
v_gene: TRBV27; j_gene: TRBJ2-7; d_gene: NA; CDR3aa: ASSLFGPSYEQY
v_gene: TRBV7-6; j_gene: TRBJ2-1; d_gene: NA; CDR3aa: ASSLGGHVSYNEQF
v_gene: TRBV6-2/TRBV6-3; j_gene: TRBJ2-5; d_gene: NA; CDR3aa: ASLPPRGRTQY
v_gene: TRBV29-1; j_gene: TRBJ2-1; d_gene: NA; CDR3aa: SVSQGLGYNEQF
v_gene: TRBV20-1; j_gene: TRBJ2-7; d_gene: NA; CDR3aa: SASSSLNSYEQY
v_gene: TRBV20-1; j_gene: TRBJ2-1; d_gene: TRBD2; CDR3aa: SARPPSGTTYNEQF
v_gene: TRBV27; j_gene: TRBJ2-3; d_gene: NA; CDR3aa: ASSPPSGAHTDTQY
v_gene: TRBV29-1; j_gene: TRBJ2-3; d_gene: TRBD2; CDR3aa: SVGASGSTDTQY
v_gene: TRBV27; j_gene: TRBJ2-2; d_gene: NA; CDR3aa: ASKAGRDTGELF
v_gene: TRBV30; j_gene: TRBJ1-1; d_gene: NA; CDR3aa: AWSFRTEAF
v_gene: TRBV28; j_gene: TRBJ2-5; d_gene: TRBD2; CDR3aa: ASSPGLAGPQETQY
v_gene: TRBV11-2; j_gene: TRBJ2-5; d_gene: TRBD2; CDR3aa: ASSKREGGETQY
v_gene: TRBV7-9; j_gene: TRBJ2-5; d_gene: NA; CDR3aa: ASRLGQYQETQY
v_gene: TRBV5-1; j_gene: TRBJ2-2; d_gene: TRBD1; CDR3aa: ASSLVDRAGELF
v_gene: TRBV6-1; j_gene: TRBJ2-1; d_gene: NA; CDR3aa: ASSEVNRDEQF
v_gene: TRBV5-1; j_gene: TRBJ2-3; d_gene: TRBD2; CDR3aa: ASSRLANTDTQY
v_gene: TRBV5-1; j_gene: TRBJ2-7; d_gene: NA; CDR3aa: ASSLEEPISRFPYEQY
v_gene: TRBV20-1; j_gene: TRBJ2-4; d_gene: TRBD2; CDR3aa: SATTGTSVNIQY
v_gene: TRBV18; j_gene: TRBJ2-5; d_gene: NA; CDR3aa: ASSSRPETQY
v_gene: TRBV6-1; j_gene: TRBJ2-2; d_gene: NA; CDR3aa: ASTYGGGPNTGELF
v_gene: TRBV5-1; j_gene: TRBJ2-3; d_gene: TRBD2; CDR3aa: ASSLVRGSGDTQY
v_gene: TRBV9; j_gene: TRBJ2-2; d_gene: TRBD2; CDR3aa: ASSGLAGGPTNTGELF
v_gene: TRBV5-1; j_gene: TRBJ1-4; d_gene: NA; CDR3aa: ASRLEGTLATNEKLF
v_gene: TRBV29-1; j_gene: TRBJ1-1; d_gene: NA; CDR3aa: SVAPITKGLGVNTEAF
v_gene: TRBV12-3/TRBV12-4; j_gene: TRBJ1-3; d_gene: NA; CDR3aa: ASTGQWVGNTIY
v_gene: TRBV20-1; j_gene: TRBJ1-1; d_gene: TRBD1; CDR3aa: SASRQGANTEAF